Shown below are 25 T cell receptor beta chains from a single sample sequenced in a study of beta chain features in type 1 diabetes. As every portion of the isolated RNA was reverse transcribed, the sequencing read expressed TCRB transcripts. TCRdb's table, derived via immunoSEQ multiplex PCR, lists solely in-frame clones and lacks some. The sample shows more than 85,000 clones, roughly 43% of them seen only once. Sequencing input: stem cell memory CD4+ T cells from blood. All receptors derive from a woman aged 18-29 years in good health.

This clone has a handful of counts. The chain is built from TRBV5-1 and TRBJ2-7, with 7 positions matching TRBD1. V shed 0 bases, J shed 0 bases, and the junction held 0 bases outside the gene matches. Germline-derived CDR1 and CDR2 are SGHRS and YFSETQ. This CDR3 region has 14 residues. CDR3 nucleotide sequence: TGCGCCAGCAGCTTGGGGGACAGCTCCTACGAGCAGTACTTC. This gives the protein CASSLGDSSYEQYF.

The chain couples TRBV7-9 to TRBJ1-3; D possibly corresponds to TRBD1 (5 bases). V was shortened by 6 bases and J by 4 bases, with 16 bases between the two germline ends. The CDR3 spans 15 residues. Germline V gives CDR1 SEHNR, CDR2 FQNEAQ (reference sequence). CDR3 sequence reads: CASSPQGTGGNTIYF. The CDR3 nucleotides read TGTGCCAGCAGTCCTCAGGGTACCGGAGGAAACACCATATATTTT.

V gene TRBV15 combines with J gene TRBJ1-5; 9 positions agree with TRBD1. Germline CDR1 and CDR2: LNHNV and YYDKDF (reference sequence). V lost 1 base to trimming and J lost 4 bases; unmatched junction nucleotides: 5. The CDR3 runs 16 residues. The CDR3, as DNA: TGTGCCACCAGCAGAGGCGACAGGGGGGATAATCAGCCCCAGCATTTT. It encodes CATSRGDRGDNQPQHF.

The V and J genes are TRBV10-3 and TRBJ2-7, with a weak D call TRBD1 (6 bases). CDR1 and CDR2 (germline): ENHRY, SYGVKD. The CDR3 sequence is 13 residues long. The V gene lost 6 bases and the J gene lost 4 bases, with 13 bases spanning the gap. The CDR3 region has the DNA TGTGCCATCAGCCTCGACAGGCCGTACGAGCAGTACTTC. Its translation is CAISLDRPYEQYF.

The genes are TRBV7-2 and TRBJ2-7; the D gene is possibly TRBD1 (6 bases). CDR1 and CDR2 from the germline V gene are SGHTA and FQGNSA. V was clipped by 2 bases and J by 3 bases, with 8 bases between them. There are 13 residues in the CDR3. The DNA for the CDR3 is TGTGCCAGCAGCTTAACAGGGAACTACGAGCAGTACTTC. This sequence encodes CASSLTGNYEQYF.

The CDR3 DNA reads as TGTGCCACCAGCCCCACTAGCGGGAGATTTGATACGCAGTATTTT. It encodes CATSPTSGRFDTQYF. This chain joins TRBV15 and TRBJ2-3; 11 nucleotides match TRBD2. V lost 5 bases, J lost 6 bases, and 7 bases stayed unmatched. Germline lookup yields CDR1 LNHNV and CDR2 YYDKDF (reference sequence). The CDR3 is 15 amino acids.

The rearrangement joins TRBV2 to TRBJ2-3; D gene uncertain. V lost 6 bases to trimming and J lost 2 bases, with 12 bases between them. The CDR3 contains 14 residues. CDR1 is SNHLY, CDR2 FYNNEI, per germline. In DNA form, the CDR3 reads TGTGCCAGCAGGGAACAGTCAATCACAGATACGCAGTATTTT. Encoded protein: CASREQSITDTQYF.

The V gene is TRBV6-5, the J gene TRBJ1-1; TRBD1 matches at 8 bases. V was clipped by 6 bases and J by 1 base; unmatched bases: 7. CDR3 size: 15 residues. Per germline, CDR1 MNHEY and CDR2 SVGAGI. The chain's CDR3 is CASRQTGVWNTEAFF. CDR3 DNA: TGTGCCAGCAGACAGACAGGGGTATGGAACACTGAAGCTTTCTTT.

This clone was seen only once. V and J are TRBV10-3 and TRBJ2-7, with D possibly being TRBD2 (7 bases). Per germline, CDR1 ENHRY and CDR2 SYGVKD. There are 13 residues in the CDR3. The ends were cut back, 6 bases at V and 3 bases at J, with 12 bases in the middle. The CDR3 loop is CAIREGGVYEQYF. CDR3 nucleotides: TGTGCCATCAGAGAGGGGGGGGTCTACGAGCAGTACTTC.

The chain uses TRBV6-5 and TRBJ1-5, with D maybe TRBD1 (6 bases). Deletions cut 7 bases from V and 2 bases from J, with 15 bases between. This CDR3 has 15 residues. Germline V CDR1 and CDR2: MNHEY, SVGAGI. The CDR3 loop reads CASNPTGPGNQPQHF. Here the CDR3 DNA reads TGTGCCAGCAACCCGACAGGCCCCGGCAATCAGCCCCAGCATTTT.

V gene TRBV18 combines with J gene TRBJ2-7; 7 bases align to TRBD1. This CDR3 comprises 14 residues. Germline V gives CDR1 KGHSH, CDR2 LQKENI. V lost 5 bases, J lost 5 bases, and 9 bases stayed unmatched. The DNA of the CDR3 is TGTGCCAGCTCATCGTTGACAGGGTCTGACGAGCAGTACTTC. Translation gives CASSSLTGSDEQYF.

The chain couples TRBV19 to TRBJ2-4; a possible D gene is TRBD1 (5 bases). Between the trimmed V and J ends, which lost 1 base and 7 bases, there was a span of 11 bases. Per the germline V gene, CDR1 is LNHDA and CDR2 is SQIVND (reference sequence). The CDR3 covers 14 residues. This chain's CDR3 is CASSIGGRSNIQYF. In DNA form, the CDR3 reads TGTGCCAGTAGTATAGGGGGCAGAAGCAACATTCAGTACTTC.

This clone came up a few times. The genes are TRBV5-1 and TRBJ2-3, with 9 nucleotides matching TRBD2. The CDR3 runs 15 residues. V lost 3 bases to trimming and J lost 3 bases; unmatched junction nucleotides: 5. Germline CDR1 SGHRS, CDR2 YFSETQ. The CDR3 region is CASSYRLAGTDTQYF. Here the CDR3 DNA reads TGCGCCAGCAGCTATCGGCTAGCGGGAACAGATACGCAGTATTTT.

The CDR3 DNA is TGTGCCAGCAGTTTCCCTGGGACAGGTGGAGATACGCAGTATTTT. Its protein product is CASSFPGTGGDTQYF. This chain joins TRBV28 and TRBJ2-3; 8 nucleotides line up with TRBD1. CDR1 MDHEN and CDR2 SYDVKM come from the germline V gene. The V gene end was trimmed by 3 bases and the J gene end by 5 bases; junction bases not matched to a gene: 7. This CDR3 is 15 amino acids long.

There are a few counts of this clone. The chain employs TRBV10-3 and TRBJ2-5; maybe TRBD1 (5 bases). Germline V gene sequence: CDR1 ENHRY, CDR2 SYGVKD. This CDR3 spans 12 amino acids. V shed 5 bases and J shed 10 bases, with 14 bases lying between them. For the CDR3, the DNA is TGTGCCATCAGTCCCGGTGGAAGGGGCCAGTACTTC. Translation gives CAISPGGRGQYF.

This clone was seen more than once but under ten times. The chain combines TRBV10-3 with TRBJ2-7; 12 nucleotides match TRBD2. V trimming: 2 bases; J trimming: 5 bases; junction bases outside the gene matches: 4. The CDR3 runs to 15 residues. The germline gives CDR1 ENHRY, CDR2 SYGVKD. The CDR3, as DNA: TGTGCCATCAGTGAGCCTAGCGGGAGGGTAAACGAGCAGTACTTC. Translating gives CAISEPSGRVNEQYF.

The genes are TRBV11-3 and TRBJ1-1; tentative D call: TRBD1 (6 bases). The CDR3 has 15 residues. Germline assignment: CDR1 SGHNT and CDR2 YENEEA. V was trimmed by 0 bases and J by 1 base, leaving 9 bases between them. The CDR3 loop is CASSLDHRANTEAFF. The CDR3 bases are TGTGCCAGCAGCTTAGATCACAGGGCGAACACTGAAGCTTTCTTT.

The V gene is TRBV25-1, the J gene TRBJ2-2; 8 nucleotides match TRBD1. J gave up 4 bases and V 5 bases, and 6 bases lay outside the gene matches. The CDR3 consists of 15 residues. Germline V gives CDR1 MGHDK, CDR2 SYGVNS. CDR3 residues: CASSPAGQVTGELFF. The CDR3 nucleotides read TGTGCCAGCAGTCCCGCGGGACAGGTCACCGGGGAGCTGTTTTTT. Filled out from reference TRBV25-1 and TRBJ2-2, the complete variable domain reads EADIYQTPRYLVIGTGKKITLECSQTMGHDKMYWYQQDPGMELHLIHYSYGVNSTEKGDLSSESTVSRIRTEHFPLTLESARPSHTSQYLCASSPAGQVTGELFFGEGSRLTVL.

The V gene is TRBV6-5, the J gene TRBJ2-1; possible D gene TRBD1, 6 bases. Germline assignment: CDR1 MNHEY and CDR2 SVGAGI. V was cut by 0 bases and J by 8 bases, with 11 bases left in between. The CDR3 extends over 14 amino acids. CDR3 sequence (DNA): TGTGCCAGCAGTTACTCTTACAGGGTAGATGAGCAGTTCTTC. It yields the protein CASSYSYRVDEQFF.

This chain joins TRBV10-3 and TRBJ2-7; 8 bases are a match to TRBD1. Germline V gene data show CDR1 as ENHRY and CDR2 as SYGVKD. The CDR3 length is 15 residues. The trim removed 5 bases at V and 3 bases at J, leaving 9 bases unmatched. CDR3 amino acids: CAISPRTGSGYEQYF. In nucleotides, the CDR3 is TGTGCCATCAGTCCGCGGACAGGGTCTGGCTACGAGCAGTACTTC.

V gene TRBV29-1 combines with J gene TRBJ2-1; TRBD2 matches 9 bases. Unmatched junction bases numbered 13, after V lost 7 bases and J lost 9 bases. Germline CDR1 is SQVTM and CDR2 is ANQGSEA. There are 14 residues in the CDR3. CDR3 DNA sequence: TGCAGCGCCTCGCCCGGGGCGGGGGGGAGTGAGCAGTTCTTC. Protein sequence: CSASPGAGGSEQFF.

The chain joins TRBV7-9 to TRBJ2-7; TRBD2 matches at 13 bases. V lost 0 bases and J lost 5; bases outside the gene matches: 10. The CDR3 totals 18 residues. From germline, CDR1 is SEHNR and CDR2 FQNEAQ (reference sequence). The CDR3 region is CASSLARGGLAGRNEQYF. DNA of the CDR3: TGTGCCAGCAGCTTAGCAAGGGGGGGACTAGCGGGAAGGAACGAGCAGTACTTC.

Only a few counts were recorded for this clone. The rearrangement uses TRBV10-3 and TRBJ2-6, with 7 bases lining up with TRBD1. The germline V gene encodes CDR1 ENHRY and CDR2 SYGVKD. The length of the CDR3 is 19 residues. The junction had 17 bases not matched to a gene; V was cut back by 6 bases and J by 3 bases. The CDR3 nucleotides read TGTGCCATCAGCCCGGACGACAGGGTAGCCTCCTTTGGGGCCAACGTCCTGACTTTC. It specifies CAISPDDRVASFGANVLTF.

J is TRBJ1-2 and V is TRBV5-1; D unclear. Trimming shortened V by 6 bases and J by 2 bases, and 11 bases separated the two germline ends. Germline V gene lookup returns CDR1 SGHRS and CDR2 YFSETQ. The CDR3 totals 13 residues. CDR3 residues: CASTRGSNYGYTF. CDR3 in DNA: TGCGCCAGCACCCGAGGGTCCAACTATGGCTACACCTTC.

This clone was observed a handful of times. At one end, the junction sequence differs from germline, possibly due to a read error. In DNA, the CDR3 is TGTGCCAGCAGCTTAGTCCGGACAGAGAACGCTGAAGCTTTCTTT. Residues: CASSLVRTENAEAFF. V and J are TRBV13 and TRBJ1-1, with a tentative D call TRBD1 (6 bases). The CDR3 is 15 residues long. Germline V gives CDR1 PRHDT, CDR2 FYEKMQ (reference sequence).